The entry below describes one T cell receptor beta chain. Other nucleotide sequences in the sample specify the same CDR3. This specimen belongs to a study of shared clonotypes between healthy human individuals. Trimming shortened V by 0 bases and J by 3 bases, and 10 bases separated the two germline ends. CDR1 is LNHNV and CDR2 is YYDKDF in the germline V gene (reference sequence). This CDR3 contains 15 residues. Produced via immunoSEQ multiplex PCR; TCRdb's table is partial and in-frame only. The data contain hundreds of thousands of clones, less than 80% of them singletons. The sequence came from a woman aged 25 to 39 in good health. The rearrangement links TRBV15 to TRBJ2-3; D gene uncertain. Sequencing was carried out using memory CD4+ T cells sorted from blood. Regarding subset: CD45RA-negative fraction. This CDR3 is CATSREKQNTDTQYF. CDR3 nucleotide sequence: TGTGCCACCAGCAGAGAAAAGCAGAATACAGATACGCAGTATTTT. The variable domain in full, with the rest retrieved from reference TRBV15 and TRBJ2-3, is DAMVIQNPRYQVTQFGKPVTLSCSQTLNHNVMYWYQQKSSQAPKLLFHYYDKDFNNEADTPDNFQSRRPNTSFCFLDIRSPGLGDTAMYLCATSREKQNTDTQYFGPGTRLTVL.